This T cell receptor beta chain was identified in a study of Ad26.COV2.S vaccination and SARS-CoV-2 variants. At the level of the study: By the intramuscular route, Ad26.COV2.S was given once, or twice 56 days apart.

Stated treatment: some 20 received Ad26.COV2.S at low or high dose, single or two shots; about 5 received placebo; per-sample allocation not given. Day 63 following the first vaccine or placebo injection was when the samples were taken. Method: immunoSEQ multiplex PCR; TCRdb's copy keeps in-frame clones and lacks some. Among roughly 240,000 clones listed, around 87% were seen once. Trimming shortened V by 0 bases and J by 11 bases, and 13 bases separated the two germline ends. This CDR3 contains 12 residues. The V gene's germline CDR1 is SQVTM and CDR2 ANQGSEA. Regarding this clone: No antigen is known for it.

The study, taken as a whole, reports: Following vaccination, spike-specific CD8+ and CD4+ T cell responses reportedly exhibited substantial breadth.

The chain uses TRBV29-1 and TRBJ1-1; D call uncertain. The clonotype originates from a person aged 18-65 years who received the Ad26.COV2.S COVID-19 vaccine or a placebo. Sample: peripheral blood, taken in a trial of Ad26.COV2.S vaccine versus placebo. CDR3 amino acids: CSVEEGQMQAFF. As DNA, the CDR3 is TGCAGCGTTGAAGAGGGCCAGATGCAGGCTTTCTTT.